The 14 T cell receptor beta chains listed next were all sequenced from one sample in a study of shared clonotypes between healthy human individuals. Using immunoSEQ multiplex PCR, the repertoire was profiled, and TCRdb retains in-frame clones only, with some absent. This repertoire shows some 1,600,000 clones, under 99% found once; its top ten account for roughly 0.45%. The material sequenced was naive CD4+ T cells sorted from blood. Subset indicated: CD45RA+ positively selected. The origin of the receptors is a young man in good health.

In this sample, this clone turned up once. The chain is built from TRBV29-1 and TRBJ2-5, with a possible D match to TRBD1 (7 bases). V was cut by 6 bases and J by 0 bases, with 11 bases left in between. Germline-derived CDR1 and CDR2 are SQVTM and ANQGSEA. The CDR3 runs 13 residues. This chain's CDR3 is CSVGGTDQETQYF. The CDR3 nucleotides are TGCAGCGTAGGCGGGACAGACCAAGAGACCCAGTACTTC. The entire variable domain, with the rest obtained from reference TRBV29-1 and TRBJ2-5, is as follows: SAVISQKPSRDICQRGTSLTIQCQVDSQVTMMFWYRQQPGQSLTLIATANQGSEATYESGFVIDKFPISRPNLTFSTLTVSNMSPEDSSIYLCSVGGTDQETQYFGPGTRLLVL.

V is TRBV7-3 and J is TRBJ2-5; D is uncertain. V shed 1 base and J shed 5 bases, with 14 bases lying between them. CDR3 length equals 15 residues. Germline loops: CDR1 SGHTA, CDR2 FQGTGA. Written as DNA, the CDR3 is TGTGCCAGCAGCTTAATTCACAGTCAGGTGGAGACCCAGTACTTC. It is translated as CASSLIHSQVETQYF.

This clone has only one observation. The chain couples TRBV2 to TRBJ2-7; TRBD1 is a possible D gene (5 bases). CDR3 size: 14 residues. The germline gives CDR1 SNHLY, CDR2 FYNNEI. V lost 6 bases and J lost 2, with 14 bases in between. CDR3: CASRWGRGTYEQYF. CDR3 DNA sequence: TGTGCCAGCAGATGGGGCAGAGGCACCTACGAGCAGTACTTC.

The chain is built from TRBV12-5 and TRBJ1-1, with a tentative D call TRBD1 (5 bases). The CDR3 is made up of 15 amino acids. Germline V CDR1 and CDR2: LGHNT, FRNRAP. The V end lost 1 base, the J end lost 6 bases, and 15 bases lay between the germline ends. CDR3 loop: CASGLGDRKAAEAFF. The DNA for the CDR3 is TGTGCTAGTGGTTTGGGGGACCGAAAGGCGGCTGAAGCTTTCTTT.

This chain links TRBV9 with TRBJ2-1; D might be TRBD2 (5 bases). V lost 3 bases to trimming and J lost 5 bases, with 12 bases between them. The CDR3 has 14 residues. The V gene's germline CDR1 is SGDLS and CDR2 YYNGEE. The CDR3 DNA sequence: TGTGCCAGCAGCGGTTACTGGAGGAACAATGAGCAGTTCTTC. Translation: CASSGYWRNNEQFF.

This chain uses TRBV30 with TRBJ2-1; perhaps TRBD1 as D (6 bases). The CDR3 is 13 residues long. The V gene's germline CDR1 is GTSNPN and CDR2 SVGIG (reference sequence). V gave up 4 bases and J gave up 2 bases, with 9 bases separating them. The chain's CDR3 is CAWMRTAYNEQFF. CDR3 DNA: TGTGCCTGGATGCGGACAGCCTACAATGAGCAGTTCTTC.

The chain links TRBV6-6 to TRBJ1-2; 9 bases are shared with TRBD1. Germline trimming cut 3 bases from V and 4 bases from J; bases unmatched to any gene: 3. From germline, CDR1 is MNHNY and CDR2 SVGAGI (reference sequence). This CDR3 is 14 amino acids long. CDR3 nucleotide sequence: TGTGCCAGCAGTTATGACAGGGGGATCTATGGCTACACCTTC. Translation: CASSYDRGIYGYTF.

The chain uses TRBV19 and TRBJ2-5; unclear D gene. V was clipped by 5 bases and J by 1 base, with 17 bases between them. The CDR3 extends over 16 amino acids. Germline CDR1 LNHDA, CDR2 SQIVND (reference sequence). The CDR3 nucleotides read TGTGCCAGTAGTCCCACGTCTTCAGGAGTCCAAGAGACCCAGTACTTC. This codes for CASSPTSSGVQETQYF.

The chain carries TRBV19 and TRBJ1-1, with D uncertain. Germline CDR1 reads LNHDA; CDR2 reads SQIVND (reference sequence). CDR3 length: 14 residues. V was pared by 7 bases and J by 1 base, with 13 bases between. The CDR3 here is CASTVTTANTEAFF. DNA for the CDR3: TGTGCCAGTACGGTAACGACCGCGAACACTGAAGCTTTCTTT.

CDR3 coding DNA: TGTGCCAGCAGCCATAAGGGACAGGGCGAAAAACTGTTTTTT. As protein: CASSHKGQGEKLFF. The gene calls are TRBV7-9 and TRBJ1-4, with 9 positions matching TRBD1. Germline V gives CDR1 SEHNR, CDR2 FQNEAQ (reference sequence). V trimming: 5 bases; J trimming: 8 bases; junction bases outside the gene matches: 6. The CDR3 consists of 14 residues.

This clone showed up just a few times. The CDR3 sequence: CASSIKGVGQPQHF. For the CDR3, the DNA is TGTGCCAGCAGTATTAAGGGGGTCGGTCAGCCCCAGCATTTT. The chain combines TRBV7-2 with TRBJ1-5; maybe TRBD1 (6 bases). Germline CDR1 reads SGHTA; CDR2 reads FQGNSA. The CDR3 totals 14 residues. The ends were cut back, 6 bases at V and 6 bases at J, with 15 bases in the middle.

The DNA of the CDR3 is TGTGCCAGCAGTTACCGACAGGTTCAGGGGCCCCAGCATTTT. Amino acid sequence: CASSYRQVQGPQHF. The J gene is TRBJ1-5, the V gene TRBV6-5; D is perhaps TRBD1 (6 bases). Deletions cut 2 bases from V and 9 bases from J, with 14 bases between. Germline V gene lookup returns CDR1 MNHEY and CDR2 SVGAGI. The CDR3 contains 14 residues.

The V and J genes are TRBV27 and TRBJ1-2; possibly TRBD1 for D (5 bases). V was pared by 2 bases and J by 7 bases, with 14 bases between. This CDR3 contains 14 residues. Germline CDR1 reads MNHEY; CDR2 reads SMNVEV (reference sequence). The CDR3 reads CASSLRGRPSGYTF. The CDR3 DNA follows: TGTGCCAGCAGTTTAAGGGGACGACCGAGTGGCTACACCTTC.

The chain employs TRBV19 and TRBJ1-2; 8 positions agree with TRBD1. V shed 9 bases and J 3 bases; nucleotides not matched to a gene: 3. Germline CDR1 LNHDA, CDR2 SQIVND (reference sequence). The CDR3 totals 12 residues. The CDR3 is CASQGAHYGYTF. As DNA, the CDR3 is TGTGCCAGCCAGGGGGCGCACTATGGCTACACCTTC.